Below, one T cell receptor beta chain is given with its context. Trimming removed 4 bases from V and 15 bases from J, with 13 bases in between. Germline CDR1 reads LGHNT; CDR2 reads FRNRAP. This CDR3 has 11 amino acids. These data come from a study of blood T cell repertoires in COVID-19. Study at large: PBMCs, B-cell-depleted T cells, or T cells were the source of the cDNA or gDNA that made up the material.

Measured with immunoSEQ multiplex PCR; TCRdb has only the in-frame clones, and not every one. The sample has more than 120,000 clones; around 89% are singletons. Sequenced material: peripheral blood. V gene TRBV12-5 combines with J gene TRBJ2-4; D is perhaps TRBD2 (6 bases). This TCR was recovered from a human donor in a cohort sampled during active COVID-19. In nucleotides, the CDR3 is TGTGCTAGTGGTTGGGACTCTGTTGTGTACTTC. Encoded protein: CASGWDSVVYF.